The source of this T cell receptor beta chain is a study of T cells after yellow fever vaccination. Study summary: Fractions of limited cellularity were prepared by means of SMART-Seq v4 Ultra Low Input.

This clonotype appeared many times. The antigen is unknown. A process of 5'RACE template switching, which added a universal primer site and UMIs, was used to make TCR cDNA. TCRdb passed the 5' RACE reads through MiXCR, listing each CDR3 protein once. The top ten clones hold more than 2.5% of a sample with roughly 120,000 distinct CDR3 sequences, 7.2% of them seen once. Per germline, CDR1 SNHLY and CDR2 FYNNEI. With V trimmed by 5 bases and J by 7 bases, 6 bases remained unmatched. CDR3 length: 14 amino acids. Study conclusions and caveats: Abundant bulk-derived clonotypes could contaminate FACS-sorted repertoires.

V is TRBV2 and J is TRBJ2-2; 8 bases are shared with TRBD2. This receptor was taken from a man between 18 and 35 years old who received the YFV17D yellow fever vaccine. The sequenced sample was CD4+ T cells sorted from PBMCs, obtained about 49 days after the first yellow fever vaccination. The CDR3 region has the DNA TGTGCCAGCAGTTCCGGGACTAGTGGCGGGGAGCTGTTTTTT. Translation gives CASSSGTSGGELFF.